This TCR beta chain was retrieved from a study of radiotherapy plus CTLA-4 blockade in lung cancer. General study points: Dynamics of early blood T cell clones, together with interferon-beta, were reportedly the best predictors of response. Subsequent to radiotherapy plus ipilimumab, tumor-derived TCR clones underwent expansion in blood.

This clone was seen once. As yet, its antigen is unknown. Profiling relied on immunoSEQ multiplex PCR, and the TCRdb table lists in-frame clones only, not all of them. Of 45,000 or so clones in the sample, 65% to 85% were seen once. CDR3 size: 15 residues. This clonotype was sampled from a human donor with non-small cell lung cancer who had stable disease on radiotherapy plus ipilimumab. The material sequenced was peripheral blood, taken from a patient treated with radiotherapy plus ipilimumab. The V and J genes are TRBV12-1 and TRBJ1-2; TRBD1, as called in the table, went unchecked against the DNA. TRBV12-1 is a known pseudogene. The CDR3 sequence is CASSFRDRGWNGYTF. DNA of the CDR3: TGTGCCAGCAGCTTCCGGGACAGGGGGTGGAATGGCTACACCTTC.